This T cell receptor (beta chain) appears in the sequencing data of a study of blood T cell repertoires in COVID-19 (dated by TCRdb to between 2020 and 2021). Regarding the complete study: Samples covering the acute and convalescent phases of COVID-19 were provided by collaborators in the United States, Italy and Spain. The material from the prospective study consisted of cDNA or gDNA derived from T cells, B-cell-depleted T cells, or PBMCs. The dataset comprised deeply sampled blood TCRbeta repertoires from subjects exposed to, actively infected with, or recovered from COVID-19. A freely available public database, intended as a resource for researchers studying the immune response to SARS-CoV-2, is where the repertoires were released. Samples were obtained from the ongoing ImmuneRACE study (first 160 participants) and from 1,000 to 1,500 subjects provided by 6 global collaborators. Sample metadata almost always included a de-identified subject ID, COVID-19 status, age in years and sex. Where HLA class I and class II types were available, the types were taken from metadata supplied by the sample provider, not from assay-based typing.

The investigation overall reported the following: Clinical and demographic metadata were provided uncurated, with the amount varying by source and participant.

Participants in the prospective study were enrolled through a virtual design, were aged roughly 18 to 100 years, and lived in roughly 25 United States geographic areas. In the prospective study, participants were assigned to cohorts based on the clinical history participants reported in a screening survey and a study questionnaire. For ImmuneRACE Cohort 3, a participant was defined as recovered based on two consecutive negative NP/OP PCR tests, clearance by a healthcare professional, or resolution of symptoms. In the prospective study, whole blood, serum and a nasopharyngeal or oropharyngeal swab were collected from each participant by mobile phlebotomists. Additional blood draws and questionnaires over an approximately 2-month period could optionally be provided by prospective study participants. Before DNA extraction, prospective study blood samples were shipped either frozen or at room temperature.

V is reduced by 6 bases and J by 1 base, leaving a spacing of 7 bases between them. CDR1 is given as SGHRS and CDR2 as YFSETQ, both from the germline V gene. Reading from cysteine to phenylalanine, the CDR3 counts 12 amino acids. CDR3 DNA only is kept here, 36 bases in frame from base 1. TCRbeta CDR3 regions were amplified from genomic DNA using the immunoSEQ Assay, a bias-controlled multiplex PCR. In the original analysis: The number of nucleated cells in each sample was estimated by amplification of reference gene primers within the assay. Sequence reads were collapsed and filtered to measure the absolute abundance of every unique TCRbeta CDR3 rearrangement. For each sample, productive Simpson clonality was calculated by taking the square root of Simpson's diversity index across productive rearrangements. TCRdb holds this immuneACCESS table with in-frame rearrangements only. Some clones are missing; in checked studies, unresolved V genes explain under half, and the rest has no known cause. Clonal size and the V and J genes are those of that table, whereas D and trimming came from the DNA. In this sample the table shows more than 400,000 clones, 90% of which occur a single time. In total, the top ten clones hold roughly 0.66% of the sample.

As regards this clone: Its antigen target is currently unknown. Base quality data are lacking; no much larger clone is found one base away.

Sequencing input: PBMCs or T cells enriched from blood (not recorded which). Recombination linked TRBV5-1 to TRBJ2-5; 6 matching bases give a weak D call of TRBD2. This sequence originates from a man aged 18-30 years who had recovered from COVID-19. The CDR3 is CASMGGQETQYF. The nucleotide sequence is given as TGCGCCAGCATGGGGGGCCAAGAGACCCAGTACTTC. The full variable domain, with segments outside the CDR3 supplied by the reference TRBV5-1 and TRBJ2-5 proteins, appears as KAGVTQTPRYLIKTRGQQVTLSCSPISGHRSVSWYQQTPGQGLQFLFEYFSETQRNKGNFPGRFSGRQFSNSRSEMNVSTLELGDSALYLCASMGGQETQYFGPGTRLLVL.